This is a list of T cell receptor beta chains from one sample in a study of T cell responses to AZD1222 COVID-19 vaccine. Clones were sequenced by immunoSEQ multiplex PCR, and TCRdb holds only the in-frame ones, with some missing. The table lists roughly 150,000 clones, around 90% of them singletons. Specimen: peripheral blood, collected 28 days after the second AZD1222 dose. All receptors derive from an adult who received the AZD1222 COVID-19 vaccine. CDR3s include the opening cysteine and the closing phenylalanine or tryptophan. D genes are given only for firm matches. Where a row states a size, it is once, few, many or the class of an expanded clone; other rows omit it.

CDR3 DNA	CDR3 protein	J gene	clone size	D gene	V gene
TGTGCCAGCCGACTGTCTCTGGGGCAGCGTGCGGGCTCCTATAATTCACCCCTCCACTTT	CASRLSLGQRAGSYNSPLHF	TRBJ1-6	.	.	TRBV27
TGTGCCAGCAGCGTCGGCCGGGCGACTAATGAAAAACTGTTTTTT	CASSVGRATNEKLFF	TRBJ1-4	.	.	TRBV5-6
TGTGCTAGCAGCCAGAGCCCCGGCGGGGCCAACGTCCTGACTTTC	CASSQSPGGANVLTF	TRBJ2-6	.	.	TRBV7-7
TGTGCCAGCAGCGTAGAGGTCGGGAGTTCCCAGCATTTT	CASSVEVGSSQHF	TRBJ1-5	.	.	TRBV9
TGTGCCAGCAGCTTGGAGGGGGCTAAATACAATGAGCAGTTCTTC	CASSLEGAKYNEQFF	TRBJ2-1	.	TRBD1	TRBV5-5
TGTGCCAGCAGCGGTAAGGGTCGGTGGCAGCACTATGGCTACACCTTC	CASSGKGRWQHYGYTF	TRBJ1-2	.	.	TRBV9
TGTGCCAGCAGCCCTGGACAGGTCAACACTGAAGCTTTCTTT	CASSPGQVNTEAFF	TRBJ1-1	.	TRBD1	TRBV7-8
TGTGCCAGCAGTATCAATGGGGGCGGAGCAGAAGCTTTCTTT	CASSINGGGAEAFF	TRBJ1-1	.	.	TRBV27
TGTGCCAGCAGCCTGACTGACAGGATCTACAATGAGCAGTTCTTC	CASSLTDRIYNEQFF	TRBJ2-1	.	.	TRBV2
TGTGCCAGCAAAACAGGGAGGTACACTGAAGCTTTCTTT	CASKTGRYTEAFF	TRBJ1-1	once	.	TRBV12-3/TRBV12-4
TGTGCCAGCAGCTTAGAACAGGGAAGCAATCAGCCCCAGCATTTT	CASSLEQGSNQPQHF	TRBJ1-5	.	.	TRBV7-2
TGTGCCAGCAGTGAAGAGGGGGCGCGGGGCTATGGCTACACCTTC	CASSEEGARGYGYTF	TRBJ1-2	once	TRBD1	TRBV2
TGTGCCAGCAGCCAAGCTAGGGAGGCCCAAAGGGCCGAGCAGTACTTC	CASSQAREAQRAEQYF	TRBJ2-7	.	.	TRBV3-1/TRBV3-2
TGCGCCAGCAGCCCGAGGACAGGGAAGGACTATGGCTACACCTTC	CASSPRTGKDYGYTF	TRBJ1-2	.	TRBD1	TRBV5-1
TGTGCCAGCAGCCCACTAGGCGGCTTGGCTGGCTACACCTTC	CASSPLGGLAGYTF	TRBJ1-2	once	.	TRBV7-3
TGTGCCAGCAGGGGGCAGGGGTACGAGCAGTACTTC	CASRGQGYEQYF	TRBJ2-7	.	.	TRBV6-5
TGTGCCAGTAGTATACCCGGGGACAGGATGAACACTGAAGCTTTCTTT	CASSIPGDRMNTEAFF	TRBJ1-1	.	TRBD1	TRBV19
TGTGCCAGTAGTGCTCAAAGGGGGGGATACGAGCAGTACTTC	CASSAQRGGYEQYF	TRBJ2-7	.	.	TRBV19
TGCGCCAGCAGCCAAGAGTCAGGGTGGAACTATGGCTACACCTTC	CASSQESGWNYGYTF	TRBJ1-2	.	.	TRBV4-1
TGTGCCAGCAGCTTAGGAGGGACAGGGTGGAGCACTGAAGCTTTCTTT	CASSLGGTGWSTEAFF	TRBJ1-1	few	TRBD1	TRBV7-2
TGCGCCAGCAGCGCTGGGGGCGGAGGATCCTACAATGAGCAGTTCTTC	CASSAGGGGSYNEQFF	TRBJ2-1	once	.	TRBV5-1
TGTGCCAGCAGCCGGACAGGGGGGTCCTACAATGAGCAGTTCTTC	CASSRTGGSYNEQFF	TRBJ2-1	once	TRBD1	TRBV7-3
TGTGCCAGCAGCCCCCGGGACAGAGTTAAAGATACGCAGTATTTT	CASSPRDRVKDTQYF	TRBJ2-3	.	TRBD1	TRBV7-2
TGTGCCTTGGAGGTTGGACAGGGGATACGAGAGCAGTACTTC	CALEVGQGIREQYF	TRBJ2-7	.	TRBD1	TRBV30
TGCGCCAGCAGCCCTTACGGGACAGGGAGTCCCTATGGCTACACCTTC	CASSPYGTGSPYGYTF	TRBJ1-2	.	TRBD1	TRBV5-1
TGTGCCAGCAGCGCGGGACAGGGGGCGGGCACCGGGGAGCTGTTTTTT	CASSAGQGAGTGELFF	TRBJ2-2	.	TRBD1	TRBV9
TGTGCCAGCAGCTTAGATACGGGCTCCTATAATTCACCCCTCCACTTT	CASSLDTGSYNSPLHF	TRBJ1-6	.	.	TRBV7-9
TGCGCCAGCAGCCAAGGGGTCGATTCCTACAATGAGCAGTTCTTC	CASSQGVDSYNEQFF	TRBJ2-1	once	.	TRBV4-1
TGTGCCAGCAGCTTAGCCGGACTAGCGCAGTACAATGAGCAGTTCTTC	CASSLAGLAQYNEQFF	TRBJ2-1	.	TRBD2	TRBV7-2
TGTGCCAGCAGCTTAGTCGACAGAGGATTCACTGAAGCTTTCTTT	CASSLVDRGFTEAFF	TRBJ1-1	.	.	TRBV5-4
TGTGCCAGCAGCACCACCAGCAATCAGCCCCAGCATTTT	CASSTTSNQPQHF	TRBJ1-5	.	.	TRBV7-8
TGTGCCAGCAGCGGGGCGGTCCCTAACTATGGCTACACCTTC	CASSGAVPNYGYTF	TRBJ1-2	few	.	TRBV5-4
TGTGCCAGCAGCCAAGGAGGAAATTACAATGAGCAGTTCTTC	CASSQGGNYNEQFF	TRBJ2-1	.	.	TRBV3-1/TRBV3-2
TGTGCCAGCGGCGGGTTCTCCTCCAACTATGGCTACACCTTC	CASGGFSSNYGYTF	TRBJ1-2	.	.	TRBV6-5
TGTGCCAGCAGTTTACAGGGTGGTGGCTACACCTTC	CASSLQGGGYTF	TRBJ1-2	.	.	TRBV2